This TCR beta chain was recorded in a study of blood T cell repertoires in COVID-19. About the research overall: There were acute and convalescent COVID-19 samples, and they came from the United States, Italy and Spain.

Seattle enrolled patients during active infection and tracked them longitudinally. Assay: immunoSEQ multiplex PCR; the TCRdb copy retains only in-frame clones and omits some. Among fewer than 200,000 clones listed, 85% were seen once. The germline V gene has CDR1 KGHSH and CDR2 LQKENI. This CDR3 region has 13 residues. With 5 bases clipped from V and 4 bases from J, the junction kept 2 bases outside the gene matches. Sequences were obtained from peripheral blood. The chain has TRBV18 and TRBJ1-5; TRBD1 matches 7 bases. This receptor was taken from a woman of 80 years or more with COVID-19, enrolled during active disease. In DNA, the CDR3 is TGTGCCAGCTCAGGGGACAGAAATCAGCCCCAGCATTTT. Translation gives CASSGDRNQPQHF.